This paragraph reports one TCR beta chain. Its specificity is not known. Possible read error: a much larger clone is one base away. V was clipped by 6 bases and J by 1 base, with 9 bases between them. Germline CDR1 and CDR2: MNHEY and SVGAGI. The CDR3 length is 13 residues. With a J-beta primer mix and a sample-barcoded 5' primer, a second PCR ran roughly 6 to 11 cycles. A 12-random-nucleotide template-switch adaptor tagged each cDNA molecule. A single record per CDR3 protein comes from TCRdb applying MiXCR to the 5' RACE reads. The table includes 1,300,000 or so distinct CDR3 sequences, approximately 59% detected once. These data are taken from a study of blood T cells in healthy people across ages. Findings and limits, study-wide: It was held that diversity estimates obtained from one million T cells represented underestimates. As age increased, TCR beta diversity per million T cells fell in a roughly linear fashion.

Sequenced input: blood. The chain is built from TRBV6-5 and TRBJ1-2, with D possibly matching TRBD1 (6 bases). This TCR was sampled from a man aged 18 to 30 in good health. CDR3 in amino acids: CASRPDSNYGYTF. For the CDR3, the DNA is TGTGCCAGCAGACCGGACAGTAACTATGGCTACACCTTC.